Given below is one T cell receptor beta chain in context. The sample is drawn from a study of OX40 agonist ivuxolimab in advanced cancers. Data came from immunoSEQ multiplex PCR; TCRdb stores just in-frame clones and leaves some out. This sample has tens of thousands of clones, with about 87% found just once. The germline V and J ends were trimmed by 3 bases and 0 bases, with 21 bases remaining between them. This CDR3 is 19 amino acids long. The germline V gene encodes CDR1 MDHEN and CDR2 SYDVKM. The source was CD4+ or CD8+ T cells sorted from blood, collected in a trial of the OX40 agonist ivuxolimab. V usage is TRBV28 and J usage is TRBJ2-4; a possible D gene is TRBD2 (6 bases). This sequence originates from an adult with an advanced solid tumor such as melanoma, head and neck, liver or kidney cancer. CDR3: CASSFYPGVAEIAKNIQYF. In DNA, the CDR3 is TGTGCCAGCAGTTTTTACCCCGGGGTAGCGGAGATAGCCAAAAACATTCAGTACTTC.